The next 11 T cell receptor beta chains were all read from a single sample in a study of cytomegalovirus exposure and HLA in healthy donors. Generated by immunoSEQ multiplex PCR, the TCRdb table keeps only in-frame clones and is missing some. The sample carries fewer than 85,000 clones, approximately 96% recorded once. The material sequenced was PBMCs. The receptors originated from a woman between 18 and 29 years old in good health and CMV-seronegative.

This chain links TRBV27 with TRBJ1-1; 7 bases fit TRBD1. From germline, CDR1 is MNHEY and CDR2 SMNVEV (reference sequence). CDR3 length equals 16 residues. After removal of 3 bases from V and 4 bases from J, the junction contained 11 bases not matched to a gene. The CDR3 here is CASSLDRSLGRTEAFF. The CDR3 coding sequence is TGTGCCAGCAGTTTGGACAGGAGTTTGGGACGCACTGAAGCTTTCTTT.

J is TRBJ1-4 and V is TRBV10-2; 8 bases are a match to TRBD1. This CDR3 region has 16 residues. The germline gives CDR1 WSHSY, CDR2 SAAADI. V lost 7 bases to trimming and J lost 5 bases; unmatched junction nucleotides: 12. For the CDR3, the DNA is TGCGCCAGCACCGTATACGAGACAGGGGTGAATGAAAAACTGTTTTTT. Its protein is CASTVYETGVNEKLFF.

The rearrangement uses TRBV7-8 and TRBJ1-1, with D uncertain. The V and J ends lost 5 bases and 0 bases respectively, with 10 bases between them. The length of the CDR3 is 14 residues. Germline V CDR1 and CDR2: SGHVS, FQNEAQ. The CDR3 sequence: CASSPLKLNTEAFF. Written as DNA, the CDR3 is TGTGCCAGCAGCCCCCTTAAATTGAACACTGAAGCTTTCTTT.

V gene TRBV5-4 combines with J gene TRBJ2-7; 8 bases line up with TRBD1. The ends lost 0 bases at V and 3 bases at J; junction bases unmatched: 5. Per germline, CDR1 SGHNT and CDR2 YYREEE (reference sequence). This CDR3 has 15 residues. The CDR3, as DNA: TGTGCCAGCAGCTTGGATGGACAGGGAGACTACGAGCAGTACTTC. Amino acids: CASSLDGQGDYEQYF. The full variable domain, its missing parts supplied by reference TRBV5-4 and TRBJ2-7, is ETGVTQSPTHLIKTRGQQVTLRCSSQSGHNTVSWYQQALGQGPQFIFQYYREEENGRGNFPPRFSGLQFPNYSSELNVNALELDDSALYLCASSLDGQGDYEQYFGPGTRLTVT.

V and J are TRBV5-1 and TRBJ2-2, with 13 bases lining up with TRBD2. The germline CDR1 and CDR2 sequences are SGHRS and YFSETQ. The V and J ends lost 1 base and 6 bases, in that order; junction bases with no gene match: 3. The CDR3 totals 16 residues. The CDR3 protein is CASSLTSGRAAGELFF. CDR3 nucleotides: TGCGCCAGCAGCTTGACTAGCGGGAGGGCCGCCGGGGAGCTGTTTTTT. The entire variable domain, with the rest obtained from reference TRBV5-1 and TRBJ2-2, is as follows: KAGVTQTPRYLIKTRGQQVTLSCSPISGHRSVSWYQQTPGQGLQFLFEYFSETQRNKGNFPGRFSGRQFSNSRSEMNVSTLELGDSALYLCASSLTSGRAAGELFFGEGSRLTVL.

The CDR3 bases are TGTGCCAGTAGGCTAGCGGGAGGTTTCTGGGTAGACAATGAGCAGTTCTTC. Its translation is CASRLAGGFWVDNEQFF. The chain employs TRBV19 and TRBJ2-1; 11 bases line up with TRBD2. The trim removed 6 bases at V and 5 bases at J, leaving 12 bases unmatched. This CDR3 has 17 residues. Germline V lookup: CDR1 LNHDA, CDR2 SQIVND (reference sequence).

This clone is a singleton in its sample. CDR3 amino acids: CASSDETRGADTQYF. Written as DNA, the CDR3 is TGTGCCAGCAGTGACGAAACCAGAGGAGCAGATACGCAGTATTTT. This chain links TRBV2 with TRBJ2-3; D ambiguous. Germline lookup yields CDR1 SNHLY and CDR2 FYNNEI. The CDR3 sequence is 15 residues long. V dropped 3 bases and J dropped 4 bases, with 14 bases sitting between them.

The rearrangement links TRBV19 to TRBJ2-7; the match to TRBD1 covers 7 bases. After removal of 3 bases from V and 1 base from J, the junction contained 6 bases not matched to a gene. CDR3 length equals 15 residues. CDR1 is LNHDA and CDR2 is SQIVND in the germline V gene (reference sequence). CDR3 nucleotide sequence: TGTGCCAGTAGTATCTTCGGACAGGCATCCTACGAGCAGTACTTC. It codes for CASSIFGQASYEQYF. Full variable domain (missing parts from reference TRBV19 and TRBJ2-7): DGGITQSPKYLFRKEGQNVTLSCEQNLNHDAMYWYRQDPGQGLRLIYYSQIVNDFQKGDIAEGYSVSREKKESFPLTVTSAQKNPTAFYLCASSIFGQASYEQYFGPGTRLTVT.

The chain employs TRBV2 and TRBJ1-4; D gene uncertain. The CDR3 extends over 15 amino acids. V dropped 8 bases and J dropped 7 bases, with 20 bases sitting between them. Germline CDR1 reads SNHLY; CDR2 reads FYNNEI. CDR3 nucleotide sequence: TGTGCCAGCCGTGGATTGTTTGGGAGCAGTGAAAAACTGTTTTTT. This encodes CASRGLFGSSEKLFF.

This chain uses TRBV4-1 with TRBJ1-5; D is unclear. Germline CDR1 and CDR2: MGHRA and YSYEKL. There are 17 residues in the CDR3. Trimming left V 0 bases short and J 1 base short, with 13 bases between. The CDR3 sequence is CASSQDPTEASNQPQHF. DNA for the CDR3: TGCGCCAGCAGCCAAGATCCTACGGAGGCGAGCAATCAGCCCCAGCATTTT.

The V call is TRBV7-6, the J call TRBJ2-7; TRBD1 matches 8 bases. The CDR3 runs to 13 residues. The V gene's germline CDR1 is SGHVS and CDR2 FNYEAQ. Trimming removed 5 bases from V and 7 bases from J; junction bases left unmatched: 7. DNA of the CDR3: TGTGCCAGCAGCATTGACAGGGGAAGAGAGCAGTACTTC. Residues: CASSIDRGREQYF.